This TCR beta chain was obtained from a study of shared clonotypes between healthy human individuals. J was trimmed by 4 bases and V by 6 bases; bases with no gene match: 11. This CDR3 has 16 residues. CDR1 is MDHEN, CDR2 SYDVKM, per germline. Study-wide results and caveats: The researchers took only blood, and tissue repertoires probably look different. Against clonotypes common to all four donors, non-shared ones had lower generation probabilities.

Naive CD8 cells, CD45RO-negative and positively selected for CCR7, excluded terminally differentiated effector memory CD45RA+ cells. Several immunoSEQ plates received, in even portions, the genomic DNA of each subset. Only in-frame clones appear in the TCRdb table, and some are missing; sequencing was by immunoSEQ multiplex PCR. The table lists about 1,900,000 clones, roughly 95% of them singletons, with 0.9% to 1.5% in the top ten. With regard to this clone: Its antigen is not known.

This rearrangement joins TRBV28 to TRBJ1-1; 10 bases are a match to TRBD1. The material sequenced was naive CD8+ T cells sorted from blood. The sequence was collected from a man between 18 and 29 years old in good health. The CDR3 is CASSSLDRGSGTEAFF. In DNA form, the CDR3 reads TGTGCCAGCAGCAGCTTGGACAGGGGGTCGGGCACTGAAGCTTTCTTT.